The 14 T cell receptor beta chains given below trace back to one sample, sequenced in a study of blood T cell repertoires in COVID-19. Libraries were prepared by immunoSEQ multiplex PCR; TCRdb keeps only in-frame clonotypes and omits some of them. This table holds tens of thousands of clones, more than 75% found once. Sequencing was performed on peripheral blood. The receptors derive from a woman of 80 years or more with acute or convalescent COVID-19.

The chain uses TRBV11-2 and TRBJ2-3; 9 bases match TRBD1. Germline CDR1 is SGHAT and CDR2 is FQNNGV. This CDR3 is built from 15 residues. Trimming removed 6 bases from V and 3 bases from J; junction bases left unmatched: 7. The CDR3 coding sequence is TGTGCCAGCAGTCGGACAGGGGCGGAAACAGATACGCAGTATTTT. Its translation: CASSRTGAETDTQYF.

The chain has TRBV7-3 and TRBJ1-6, with a tentative D call TRBD1 (5 bases). Trimming removed 2 bases from V and 10 bases from J, with 12 bases in between. Germline lookup yields CDR1 SGHTA and CDR2 FQGTGA. The CDR3 covers 14 residues. The chain's CDR3 is CASSLQGRRSPLHF. The CDR3 bases are TGTGCCAGCAGCTTACAGGGAAGACGGTCACCCCTCCACTTT.

CDR3 sequence: CASSPWTGKDTGELFF. Here the CDR3 DNA reads TGTGCCAGCAGTCCCTGGACAGGGAAGGACACCGGGGAGCTGTTTTTT. This chain connects TRBV3-1 (or the pseudogene TRBV3-2) to TRBJ2-2; TRBD1 aligns across 8 bases. V was clipped by 6 bases and J by 3 bases; unmatched bases: 9. CDR1 is LGHDT and CDR2 is YNNKEL in the germline V gene (reference sequence). The CDR3 sequence is 16 residues long.

The CDR3 nucleotides are TGTGCCAGCAGGGGACAGGGGAGCTCCTATAATTCACCCCTCCACTTT. Translating gives CASRGQGSSYNSPLHF. The V gene is TRBV28, the J gene TRBJ1-6; 10 bases are shared with TRBD1. Losses at the gene ends were 6 bases for V and 0 bases for J; bases not matched to a gene: 2. CDR3 size: 16 residues. Per germline, CDR1 MDHEN and CDR2 SYDVKM. Combining the CDR3 with reference TRBV28 and TRBJ1-6 gives the whole variable domain DVKVTQSSRYLVKRTGEKVFLECVQDMDHENMFWYRQDPGLGLRLIYFSYDVKMKEKGDIPEGYSVSREKKERFSLILESASTNQTSMYLCASRGQGSSYNSPLHFGNGTRLTVT.

The genes are TRBV29-1 and TRBJ2-1; 13 nucleotides line up with TRBD2. In germline, CDR1 is SQVTM, CDR2 ANQGSEA. The CDR3 is 14 residues long. V dropped 5 bases and J dropped 8; count of bases not matched to a gene: 6. CDR3 sequence: CSVQRLAGGDEQFF. The CDR3 region has the DNA TGCAGCGTTCAACGACTAGCGGGGGGTGATGAGCAGTTCTTC.

This CDR3 is CASSPGQAKLVAFF. The CDR3 DNA reads as TGTGCCAGCAGCCCCGGACAGGCCAAACTGGTAGCTTTCTTT. The rearrangement uses TRBV2 and TRBJ1-1; 7 bases are shared with TRBD1. The V gene end was trimmed by 6 bases and the J gene end by 10 bases; junction bases not matched to a gene: 14. This CDR3 is 14 amino acids long. Germline loops: CDR1 SNHLY, CDR2 FYNNEI.

The chain has TRBV10-2 and TRBJ2-3, with TRBD2 identical over 7 bases. V shed 6 bases and J 0 bases; nucleotides not matched to a gene: 9. CDR3 size: 16 residues. CDR1 and CDR2 from the germline V gene are WSHSY and SAAADI. CDR3 region: CASRHSSGSSTDTQYF. In nucleotides, the CDR3 is TGCGCCAGCAGACACTCTAGCGGTTCTAGCACAGATACGCAGTATTTT.

The chain uses TRBV7-3 and TRBJ2-2, with D possibly matching TRBD2 (5 bases). This CDR3 region has 17 residues. The germline gives CDR1 SGHTA, CDR2 FQGTGA. The ends were cut back, 5 bases at V and 0 bases at J, with 16 bases in the middle. CDR3 loop: CASSPTREGANTGELFF. CDR3 in DNA: TGTGCCAGCAGCCCCACACGGGAAGGCGCGAACACCGGGGAGCTGTTTTTT.

This clone was recorded once. The V call is TRBV6-1, the J call TRBJ2-7, with D hard to call. The CDR3 loop spans 12 amino acids. Germline V gene lookup returns CDR1 MNHNS and CDR2 SASEGT. The V and J ends lost 3 bases and 2 bases respectively, with 5 bases between them. The CDR3 reads CASSETTYEQYV. The CDR3 DNA is TGTGCCAGCAGTGAGACAACCTACGAGCAGTACGTC.

CDR3 sequence (DNA): TGTGCCAGCAGTCCCGAAGGGGGAGGGCGGTTCGAGCAGTACGTC. Protein product: CASSPEGGGRFEQYV. The chain carries TRBV6-5 and TRBJ2-7, with D possibly matching TRBD2 (7 bases). The V gene lost 5 bases and the J gene lost 6 bases, with 20 bases spanning the gap. The CDR3 length is 15 residues. Germline V gene sequence: CDR1 MNHEY, CDR2 SVGAGI.

This clone has just one count. V and J are TRBV10-3 and TRBJ1-6; D is possibly TRBD1 (5 bases). The CDR3 contains 15 residues. Germline values: CDR1 ENHRY, CDR2 SYGVKD. Trimming pared 0 bases from V and 10 bases from J, leaving 13 bases between. The CDR3 spells CAISESRQFRSPLHF. CDR3 coding DNA: TGTGCCATCAGTGAGTCGAGACAGTTCCGATCACCCCTCCACTTT.

V and J are TRBV18 and TRBJ2-2, with 7 bases matching TRBD2. The V gene's germline CDR1 is KGHSH and CDR2 LQKENI. V was clipped by 2 bases and J by 5 bases; unmatched bases: 8. The CDR3 contains 16 residues. CDR3 sequence (DNA): TGTGCCAGCTCACCAAATCGGCAGGGAGGGACCGGGGAGCTGTTTTTT. Translated, it gives CASSPNRQGGTGELFF.

This rearrangement joins TRBV6-1 to TRBJ1-4, with a tentative D call TRBD1 (5 bases). Germline V gene data show CDR1 as MNHNS and CDR2 as SASEGT. This CDR3 spans 15 amino acids. Trimming stripped 1 base from V and 5 bases from J, with 11 bases between. The CDR3 region has the DNA TGTGCCAGCAGTGAAGGCGGGACGAGGAATGAAAAACTGTTTTTT. This translates into CASSEGGTRNEKLFF.

The rearrangement joins TRBV12-5 to TRBJ1-5, with TRBD1 identical over 9 bases. V trimming: 1 base; J trimming: 4 bases; junction bases outside the gene matches: 2. The germline gives CDR1 LGHNT, CDR2 FRNRAP. The CDR3 extends over 15 amino acids. The CDR3 loop is CASGLEQGANQPQHF. CDR3 in DNA: TGTGCTAGTGGTTTGGAACAGGGGGCGAATCAGCCCCAGCATTTT.